This T cell receptor beta chain was documented in a study of OX40 agonist ivuxolimab in advanced cancers. About the research overall: Patients received the agonistic anti-OX40 (CD134) antibody ivuxolimab. Patients were dosed intravenously with ivuxolimab at 0.01 to 10 mg/kg every 2 weeks. Patients undergoing dose escalation presented with hepatocellular carcinoma, melanoma, renal cell or head and neck cancer.

Study results and limitations: Averaging showed that CD8+ T cells had more expanded clones than CD4+ did.

As to this clone: What it binds is unknown.

The CDR3 extends over 14 amino acids. V lost 8 bases to trimming and J lost 11 bases; unmatched junction nucleotides: 10. Germline V gives CDR1 MDHEN, CDR2 SYDVKM. Repertoires were generated with immunoSEQ multiplex PCR, while TCRdb's copy carries only in-frame clones and drops some. This sample has tens of thousands of clones, with around 86% found just once. The rearrangement links TRBV28 to TRBJ1-6; 9 bases map to TRBD1. The receptor was derived from an adult with an advanced solid tumor such as melanoma, head and neck, liver or kidney cancer. Source: CD4+ or CD8+ T cells sorted from blood, taken in a trial of the OX40 agonist ivuxolimab. The chain's CDR3 is CASAVGTGYPPLHF. The CDR3, as DNA: TGTGCCAGCGCCGTCGGGACAGGGTATCCACCCCTCCACTTT. The variable domain in full, completed from reference TRBV28 and TRBJ1-6, reads DVKVTQSSRYLVKRTGEKVFLECVQDMDHENMFWYRQDPGLGLRLIYFSYDVKMKEKGDIPEGYSVSREKKERFSLILESASTNQTSMYLCASAVGTGYPPLHFGNGTRLTVT.